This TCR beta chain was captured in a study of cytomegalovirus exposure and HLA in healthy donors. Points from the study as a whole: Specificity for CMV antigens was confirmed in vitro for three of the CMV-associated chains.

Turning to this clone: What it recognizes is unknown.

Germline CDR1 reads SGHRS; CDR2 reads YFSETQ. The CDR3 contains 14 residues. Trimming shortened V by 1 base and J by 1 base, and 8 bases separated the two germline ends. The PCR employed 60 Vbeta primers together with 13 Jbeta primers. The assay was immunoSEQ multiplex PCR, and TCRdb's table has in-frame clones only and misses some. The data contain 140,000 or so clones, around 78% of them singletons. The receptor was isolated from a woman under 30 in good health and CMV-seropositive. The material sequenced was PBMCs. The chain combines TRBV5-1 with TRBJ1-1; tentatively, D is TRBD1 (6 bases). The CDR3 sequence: CASSLKGQNTEAFF. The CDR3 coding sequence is TGCGCCAGCAGCTTGAAGGGACAGAACACTGAAGCTTTCTTT. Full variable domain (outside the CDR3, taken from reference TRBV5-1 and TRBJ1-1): KAGVTQTPRYLIKTRGQQVTLSCSPISGHRSVSWYQQTPGQGLQFLFEYFSETQRNKGNFPGRFSGRQFSNSRSEMNVSTLELGDSALYLCASSLKGQNTEAFFGQGTRLTVV.